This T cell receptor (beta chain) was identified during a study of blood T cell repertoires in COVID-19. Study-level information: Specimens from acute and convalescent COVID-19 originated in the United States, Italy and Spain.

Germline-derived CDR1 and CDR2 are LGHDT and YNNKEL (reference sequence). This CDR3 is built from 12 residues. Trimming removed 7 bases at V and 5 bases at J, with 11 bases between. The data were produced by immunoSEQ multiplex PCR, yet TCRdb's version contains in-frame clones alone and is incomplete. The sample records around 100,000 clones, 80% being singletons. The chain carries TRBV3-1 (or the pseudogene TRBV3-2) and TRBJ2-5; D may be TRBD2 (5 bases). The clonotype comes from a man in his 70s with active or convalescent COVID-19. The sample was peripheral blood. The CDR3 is CASNSRTETQYF. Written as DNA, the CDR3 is TGTGCCAGCAACTCCCGGACTGAGACCCAGTACTTC.